Given below is one TCR beta chain in context. Individuals drawn from approximately 26 US areas were roughly 18 to 100 years old. This record belongs to a study of blood T cell repertoires in COVID-19. Study background: COVID-19 samples, acute and convalescent, were from the United States, Italy and Spain. T cells, B-cell-depleted T cells, or PBMCs supplied cDNA or gDNA.

Germline V gene lookup returns CDR1 MRHNA and CDR2 SNTAGT. This CDR3 spans 13 amino acids. Trimming pared 2 bases from V and 8 bases from J, leaving 12 bases between. The assay was immunoSEQ multiplex PCR, and TCRdb's table has in-frame clones only and misses some. The sample has 130,000 to 150,000 clones; roughly 80% are singletons. Sequencing input: PBMCs or T cells enriched from blood (not recorded which). The sequence derives from a man in his fifties who had recovered from COVID-19. This rearrangement joins TRBV6-4 to TRBJ1-2, with D tentatively TRBD1 (5 bases). CDR3 amino acids: CASSDPAGRGYTF. For the CDR3, the DNA is TGTGCCAGCAGTGACCCGGCAGGGAGGGGCTACACCTTC.